This T cell receptor (beta chain) was documented in a study of control samples from healthy donors and cancer patients. Only in-frame clones appear in the TCRdb table, and some are missing; sequencing was by immunoSEQ multiplex PCR. In the table there are tens of thousands of clones, roughly 93% of which are singletons. The CDR3 loop spans 14 amino acids. Trimming left V 6 bases short and J 2 bases short, with 14 bases between. The V gene's germline CDR1 is SEHNR and CDR2 FQNEAQ (reference sequence). This chain connects TRBV7-9 to TRBJ2-7, with D perhaps being TRBD1 or TRBD2 (5 bases each). Sequencing input: blood. The sequence derives from a woman aged 30 to 39 in good health. The CDR3 DNA reads as TGTGCCAGCAGTCCGGGACGCTCGACCTACGAGCAGTACTTC. Amino acid sequence: CASSPGRSTYEQYF.